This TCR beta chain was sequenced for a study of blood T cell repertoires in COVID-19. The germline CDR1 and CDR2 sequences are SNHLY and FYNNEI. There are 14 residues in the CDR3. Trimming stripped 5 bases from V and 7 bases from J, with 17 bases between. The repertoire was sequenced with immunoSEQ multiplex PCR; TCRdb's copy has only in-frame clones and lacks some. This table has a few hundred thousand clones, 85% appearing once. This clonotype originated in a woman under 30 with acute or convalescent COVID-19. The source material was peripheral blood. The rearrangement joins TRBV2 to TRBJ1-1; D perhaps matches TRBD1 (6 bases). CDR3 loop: CASSTGSSMGEAFF. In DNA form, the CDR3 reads TGTGCCAGCAGTACAGGGTCTTCGATGGGTGAAGCTTTCTTT. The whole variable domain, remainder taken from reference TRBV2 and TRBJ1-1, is EPEVTQTPSHQVTQMGQEVILRCVPISNHLYFYWYRQILGQKVEFLVSFYNNEISEKSEIFDDQFSVERPDGSNFTLKIRSTKLEDSAMYFCASSTGSSMGEAFFGQGTRLTVV.